Below are 27 T cell receptor beta chains sequenced from a single sample in a study of OX40 agonist ivuxolimab in advanced cancers. Clones were sequenced by immunoSEQ multiplex PCR, and TCRdb holds only the in-frame ones, with some missing. The sample has under 100,000 clones; more than 80% are singletons. Material: CD4+ or CD8+ T cells sorted from blood, obtained in a trial of the OX40 agonist ivuxolimab. These receptors all come from an adult with an advanced solid tumor such as melanoma, head and neck, liver or kidney cancer.

The rearrangement uses TRBV11-2 and TRBJ1-1, with unresolved D. V was cut by 1 base and J by 2 bases, with 8 bases left in between. Germline V gene sequence: CDR1 SGHAT, CDR2 FQNNGV. CDR3 length: 14 amino acids. CDR3 sequence: CASSLVGSNTEAFF. In DNA form, the CDR3 reads TGTGCCAGCAGCTTAGTAGGCAGTAACACTGAAGCTTTCTTT.

The chain has TRBV2 and TRBJ1-1; D is uncertain. Per germline, CDR1 SNHLY and CDR2 FYNNEI. V lost 10 bases and J lost 5, with 17 bases in between. The CDR3 is made up of 13 amino acids. The DNA for the CDR3 is TGTGCCACCTCCGGACTGATGGGGACTGAAGCTTTCTTT. This translates into CATSGLMGTEAFF.

J is TRBJ1-4 and V is TRBV18, with TRBD1 matching over 9 bases. Germline-derived CDR1 and CDR2 are KGHSH and LQKENI. The CDR3 runs 15 residues. V lost 2 bases to trimming and J lost 5 bases; unmatched junction nucleotides: 3. CDR3 sequence: CASSPSGQGNEKLFF. CDR3 bases: TGTGCCAGCTCACCATCGGGACAGGGAAATGAAAAACTGTTTTTT. Drawing the rest from reference TRBV18 and TRBJ1-4, the complete variable domain is NAGVMQNPRHLVRRRGQEARLRCSPMKGHSHVYWYRQLPEEGLKFMVYLQKENIIDESGMPKERFSAEFPKEGPSILRIQQVVRGDSAAYFCASSPSGQGNEKLFFGSGTQLSVL.

The chain has TRBV6-6 and TRBJ2-2; D perhaps matches TRBD1 (6 bases). Germline V gene lookup returns CDR1 MNHNY and CDR2 SVGAGI (reference sequence). V was clipped by 6 bases and J by 2 bases, with 13 bases between them. CDR3 length: 15 amino acids. Here the CDR3 DNA reads TGTGCCAGCAGGAAACACAGGGATAACACCGGGGAGCTGTTTTTT. Encoded protein: CASRKHRDNTGELFF.

The chain carries TRBV6-5 and TRBJ2-7; D is perhaps TRBD1 (6 bases). Germline V lookup: CDR1 MNHEY, CDR2 SVGAGI. The V end lost 0 bases, the J end lost 2 bases, and 11 bases lay between the germline ends. The CDR3 length is 15 residues. CDR3 DNA sequence: TGTGCCAGCAGTTACTCTACAGGGTGGGCCTACGAGCAGTACTTC. It yields the protein CASSYSTGWAYEQYF.

The chain links TRBV28 to TRBJ2-5; perhaps TRBD1 as D (5 bases). The germline V gene has CDR1 MDHEN and CDR2 SYDVKM. The CDR3 contains 14 residues. Trimming pared 8 bases from V and 0 bases from J, leaving 13 bases between. This chain's CDR3 is CASGIRQNQETQYF. CDR3 DNA sequence: TGTGCCAGCGGAATTAGACAGAACCAAGAGACCCAGTACTTC. Supplemented by reference TRBV28 and TRBJ2-5, the full variable domain reads DVKVTQSSRYLVKRTGEKVFLECVQDMDHENMFWYRQDPGLGLRLIYFSYDVKMKEKGDIPEGYSVSREKKERFSLILESASTNQTSMYLCASGIRQNQETQYFGPGTRLLVL.

By sample share, this clone is medium-sized. The chain links TRBV4-3 to TRBJ2-7, with D maybe TRBD2 (5 bases). The V gene lost 0 bases and the J gene lost 6 bases, with 12 bases spanning the gap. The CDR3 is 14 residues long. Germline-derived CDR1 and CDR2 are LGHNA and YSLEER. The CDR3 is CASSQERGWGEQYF. CDR3 coding DNA: TGCGCCAGCAGCCAAGAACGGGGTTGGGGCGAGCAGTACTTC.

The chain employs TRBV28 and TRBJ2-1; TRBD1 matches 7 bases. Looked up from germline, CDR1 is MDHEN and CDR2 is SYDVKM. The CDR3 has 16 residues. Unmatched junction bases numbered 8, after V lost 3 bases and J lost 3 bases. The CDR3 DNA reads TGTGCCAGCAGTTTCTCGGACAGGAGAGTCTACAATGAGCAGTTCTTC. This codes for CASSFSDRRVYNEQFF.

The V gene is TRBV10-3, the J gene TRBJ2-1; 7 bases line up with TRBD2. This CDR3 has 15 amino acids. V shed 6 bases, J shed 6 bases, and the junction held 11 bases outside the gene matches. The germline V gene has CDR1 ENHRY and CDR2 SYGVKD. As DNA, the CDR3 is TGTGCCATCAGCGCCGGTGGGAGGGAACCCAATGAGCAGTTCTTC. Translated, it gives CAISAGGREPNEQFF.

The chain combines TRBV7-3 with TRBJ2-7; a possible D gene is TRBD1 (6 bases). Deletions cut 5 bases from V and 0 bases from J, with 14 bases between. The CDR3 loop spans 15 amino acids. Germline values: CDR1 SGHTA, CDR2 FQGTGA. The CDR3 region has the DNA TGTGCCAGCAGCCCGACCGACAGGAACTCCTACGAGCAGTACTTC. Amino acid sequence: CASSPTDRNSYEQYF.

This clone was detected once. V usage is TRBV14 and J usage is TRBJ1-2; the match to TRBD1 covers 8 bases. The trim removed 0 bases at V and 4 bases at J, leaving 1 base unmatched. CDR1 and CDR2 from the germline V gene are SGHDN and FVKESK. The CDR3 runs 14 residues. CDR3 region: CASSQEGTGYGYTF. DNA of the CDR3: TGTGCCAGCAGCCAAGAAGGGACAGGCTATGGCTACACCTTC.

This chain connects TRBV6-1 to TRBJ2-5; D unresolved. Between the trimmed V and J ends, which lost 1 base and 5 bases, there was a span of 8 bases. This CDR3 has 13 amino acids. The germline V gene has CDR1 MNHNS and CDR2 SASEGT. This CDR3 is CASSEGGSETQYF. The CDR3 bases are TGTGCCAGCAGTGAAGGGGGTAGCGAGACCCAGTACTTC.

Remarks on this clone: A much larger clone sits a single nucleotide away, making a read error possible. V and J are TRBV7-9 and TRBJ2-5, with D possibly being TRBD2 (6 bases). Trimming pared 3 bases from V and 2 bases from J, leaving 13 bases between. CDR1 and CDR2 from the germline V gene are SEHNR and FQNEAQ (reference sequence). This CDR3 spans 15 amino acids. CDR3 nucleotides: TGTGCCAGCAGCTTCAGTAGCGGAATGCAAGAGACCCAGTACTTC. Amino acids: CASSFSSGMQETQYF.

The chain links TRBV6-5 to TRBJ2-5; D gene unclear. V lost 4 bases and J 5 bases, leaving 8 bases between the germline ends. This CDR3 region has 12 residues. Germline CDR1 is MNHEY and CDR2 is SVGAGI. The CDR3 DNA follows: TGTGCCAGCAGTTCCTTGGGGGAGACCCAGTACTTC. Encoded protein: CASSSLGETQYF.

The V call is TRBV5-1, the J call TRBJ2-7, with 7 nucleotides matching TRBD1. This CDR3 is 14 amino acids long. CDR1 and CDR2 from the germline V gene are SGHRS and YFSETQ. V shed 4 bases and J 2 bases; nucleotides not matched to a gene: 6. The CDR3, as DNA: TGCGCCAGCAGCATAGACAGGGCGGCCTACGAGCAGTACTTC. Translating gives CASSIDRAAYEQYF.

The rearrangement uses TRBV30 and TRBJ2-7, with D perhaps matching TRBD1 (6 bases). Trimming shortened V by 5 bases and J by 5 bases, and 13 bases separated the two germline ends. The CDR3 is made up of 12 amino acids. The germline V gene has CDR1 GTSNPN and CDR2 SVGIG (reference sequence). In DNA form, the CDR3 reads TGTGCCTGGGCAAAAGGGGGAAACGAGCAGTACTTC. It yields the protein CAWAKGGNEQYF.

The chain couples TRBV6-6 to TRBJ2-3, with 11 bases that match TRBD1. The V segment lost 6 bases and the J segment 4 bases; nucleotides outside the gene matches: 9. CDR3 length: 16 residues. CDR1 and CDR2 from the germline V gene are MNHNY and SVGAGI (reference sequence). CDR3 sequence: CASSRGQGAASDTQYF. CDR3 DNA: TGTGCCAGCAGCCGCGGACAGGGGGCCGCCTCAGATACGCAGTATTTT.

The chain recombines TRBV5-3 with TRBJ2-7, with D possibly called TRBD1 or TRBD2 (7 bases each). TRBV5-3 is marked as an open reading frame, function uncertain. V lost 1 base and J 4 bases, leaving 12 bases between the germline ends. CDR3 length equals 14 residues. CDR3 sequence: CARSLRQGGYEQYF. CDR3 nucleotide sequence: TGTGCCAGAAGCTTGCGACAGGGAGGGTACGAGCAGTACTTC.

The J gene is TRBJ1-5, the V gene TRBV2, with 9 bases matching TRBD1. J was trimmed by 6 bases and V by 1 base; bases with no gene match: 7. The V gene's germline CDR1 is SNHLY and CDR2 FYNNEI. CDR3 size: 16 residues. CDR3 in amino acids: CASSEDRRQGVQPQHF. The CDR3, as DNA: TGTGCCAGCAGTGAAGATAGGAGACAGGGGGTTCAGCCCCAGCATTTT.

The chain has TRBV7-9 and TRBJ2-5; the D is unclear. Trimming pared 6 bases from V and 4 bases from J, leaving 9 bases between. CDR3 length equals 12 residues. Germline loops: CDR1 SEHNR, CDR2 FQNEAQ (reference sequence). Written as DNA, the CDR3 is TGTGCCAGCAGGCGGATAACAGAGACCCAGTACTTC. As protein: CASRRITETQYF. The complete variable domain, with remaining parts taken from reference TRBV7-9 and TRBJ2-5, reads DTGVSQNPRHKITKRGQNVTFRCDPISEHNRLYWYRQTLGQGPEFLTYFQNEAQLEKSRLLSDRFSAERPKGSFSTLEIQRTEQGDSAMYLCASRRITETQYFGPGTRLLVL.

The chain has TRBV7-8 and TRBJ2-1; D gene unclear. The CDR3 runs to 15 residues. Between the trimmed V and J ends, which lost 2 bases and 2 bases, there was a span of 10 bases. The germline CDR1 and CDR2 sequences are SGHVS and FQNEAQ. As DNA, the CDR3 is TGTGCCAGCAGCTTAAGTCTAAACCCCTACAATGAGCAGTTCTTC. Amino acid sequence: CASSLSLNPYNEQFF.

This clone has a single count. This chain links TRBV28 with TRBJ1-5, with 8 bases that match TRBD1. This CDR3 spans 16 amino acids. Germline-derived CDR1 and CDR2 are MDHEN and SYDVKM. The V segment lost 4 bases and the J segment 1 base; nucleotides outside the gene matches: 6. This CDR3 is CASSSPDRVSNQPQHF. CDR3 sequence (DNA): TGTGCCAGCAGTTCCCCGGACAGGGTCAGCAATCAGCCCCAGCATTTT.

This rearrangement joins TRBV29-1 to TRBJ1-1; the match to TRBD1 covers 9 bases. The germline V gene encodes CDR1 SQVTM and CDR2 ANQGSEA. Germline trimming cut 5 bases from V and 1 base from J; bases unmatched to any gene: 5. This CDR3 has 14 amino acids. The CDR3 nucleotides read TGCAGCGTTTCTGAGGGACAGGGGAACACTGAAGCTTTCTTT. Its protein product is CSVSEGQGNTEAFF.

This rearrangement joins TRBV4-2 to TRBJ2-1; no clear D gene. Germline V gives CDR1 LGHNA, CDR2 YNFKEQ. This CDR3 has 13 amino acids. Trimming pared 0 bases from V and 10 bases from J, leaving 10 bases between. CDR3 bases: TGTGCCAGCAGCCAAGATCGGGCTGAAGAGCAGTTCTTC. This translates into CASSQDRAEEQFF.

Comments on this clone: The same CDR3 can be traced to other DNA sequences in this sample. V usage is TRBV18 and J usage is TRBJ2-3, with D unresolved. Germline V CDR1 and CDR2: KGHSH, LQKENI. V gave up 6 bases and J gave up 6 bases, with 13 bases separating them. There are 13 residues in the CDR3. CDR3 loop: CASSPTLGDTQYF. The CDR3 coding sequence is TGTGCCAGCTCGCCCACCCTCGGGGATACGCAGTATTTT.

In its sample, this clone was seen a few times. This rearrangement joins TRBV5-4 to TRBJ2-2; D unresolved. Trimming pared 3 bases from V and 0 bases from J, leaving 18 bases between. Germline CDR1 SGHNT, CDR2 YYREEE (reference sequence). The CDR3 sequence is 18 residues long. The CDR3 loop is CASSWSGSKSSNTGELFF. The CDR3 coding sequence is TGTGCCAGCAGCTGGTCCGGGTCCAAATCCTCGAACACCGGGGAGCTGTTTTTT. Combining the CDR3 with reference TRBV5-4 and TRBJ2-2 gives the whole variable domain ETGVTQSPTHLIKTRGQQVTLRCSSQSGHNTVSWYQQALGQGPQFIFQYYREEENGRGNFPPRFSGLQFPNYSSELNVNALELDDSALYLCASSWSGSKSSNTGELFFGEGSRLTVL.

This clone was detected once. The CDR3 region has the DNA TGTGCCACGGACCAGGCGGGGGCACCGAACACTGAAGCTTTCTTT. Encoded protein: CATDQAGAPNTEAFF. The rearrangement joins TRBV19 to TRBJ1-1, with D possibly being TRBD1 (6 bases). Germline loops: CDR1 LNHDA, CDR2 SQIVND (reference sequence). CDR3 length: 15 amino acids. Trimming removed 10 bases from V and 1 base from J, with 19 bases in between. Complete variable domain (other parts from reference TRBV19 and TRBJ1-1): DGGITQSPKYLFRKEGQNVTLSCEQNLNHDAMYWYRQDPGQGLRLIYYSQIVNDFQKGDIAEGYSVSREKKESFPLTVTSAQKNPTAFYLCATDQAGAPNTEAFFGQGTRLTVV.